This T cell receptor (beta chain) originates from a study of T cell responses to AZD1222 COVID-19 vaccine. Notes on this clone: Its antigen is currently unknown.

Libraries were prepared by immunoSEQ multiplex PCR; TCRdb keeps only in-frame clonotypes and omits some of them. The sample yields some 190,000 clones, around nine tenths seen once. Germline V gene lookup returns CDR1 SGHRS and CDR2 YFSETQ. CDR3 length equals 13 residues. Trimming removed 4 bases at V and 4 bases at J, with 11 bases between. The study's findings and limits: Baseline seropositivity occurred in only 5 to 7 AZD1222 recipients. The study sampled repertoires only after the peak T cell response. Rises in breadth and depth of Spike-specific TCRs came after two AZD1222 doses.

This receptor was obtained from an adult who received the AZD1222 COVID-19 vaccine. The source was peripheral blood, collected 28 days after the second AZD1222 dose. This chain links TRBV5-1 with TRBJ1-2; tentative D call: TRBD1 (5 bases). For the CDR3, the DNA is TGCGCCAGCAGCGGAGGACAAGTCTATGGCTACACCTTC. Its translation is CASSGGQVYGYTF.